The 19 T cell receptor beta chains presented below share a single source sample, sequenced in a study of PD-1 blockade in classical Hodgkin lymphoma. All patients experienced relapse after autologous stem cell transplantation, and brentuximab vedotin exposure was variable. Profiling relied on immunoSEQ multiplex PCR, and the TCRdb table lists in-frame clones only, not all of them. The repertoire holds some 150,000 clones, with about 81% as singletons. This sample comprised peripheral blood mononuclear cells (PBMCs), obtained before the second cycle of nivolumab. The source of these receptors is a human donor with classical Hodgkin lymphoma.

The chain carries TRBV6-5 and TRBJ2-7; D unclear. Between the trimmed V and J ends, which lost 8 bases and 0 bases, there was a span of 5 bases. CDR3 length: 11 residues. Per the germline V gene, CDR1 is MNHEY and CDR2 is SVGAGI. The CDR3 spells CASSGSYEQYF. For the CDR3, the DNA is TGTGCCAGCTCCGGCTCCTACGAGCAGTACTTC.

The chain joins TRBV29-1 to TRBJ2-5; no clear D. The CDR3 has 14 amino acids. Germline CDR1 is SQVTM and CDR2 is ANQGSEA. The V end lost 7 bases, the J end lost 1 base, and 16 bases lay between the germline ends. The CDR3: CSAQGSASQETQYF. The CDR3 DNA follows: TGCAGCGCCCAAGGGTCGGCTAGCCAAGAGACCCAGTACTTC.

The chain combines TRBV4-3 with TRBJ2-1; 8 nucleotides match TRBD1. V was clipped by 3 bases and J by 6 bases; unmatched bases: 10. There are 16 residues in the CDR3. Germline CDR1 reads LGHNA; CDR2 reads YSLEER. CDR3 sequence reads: CASSQHRFTGGNEQFF. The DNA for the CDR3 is TGCGCCAGCAGCCAGCATCGGTTCACAGGGGGCAATGAGCAGTTCTTC.

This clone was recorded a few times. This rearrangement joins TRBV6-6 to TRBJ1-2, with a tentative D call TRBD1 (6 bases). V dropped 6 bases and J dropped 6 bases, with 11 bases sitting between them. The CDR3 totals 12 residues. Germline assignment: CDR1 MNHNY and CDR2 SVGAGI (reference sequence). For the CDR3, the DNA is TGTGCCAGCAGCCCGACAGGAGATGGCTACACCTTC. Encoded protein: CASSPTGDGYTF.

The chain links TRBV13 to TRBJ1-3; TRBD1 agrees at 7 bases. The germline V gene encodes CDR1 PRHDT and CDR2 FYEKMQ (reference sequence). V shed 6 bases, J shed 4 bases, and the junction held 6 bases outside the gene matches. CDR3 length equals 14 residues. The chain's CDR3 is CASRSTGVGNTIYF. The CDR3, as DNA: TGTGCCAGCAGGTCCACAGGGGTAGGAAACACCATATATTTT. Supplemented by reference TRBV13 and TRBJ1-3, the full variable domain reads AAGVIQSPRHLIKEKRETATLKCYPIPRHDTVYWYQQGPGQDPQFLISFYEKMQSDKGSIPDRFSAQQFSDYHSELNMSSLELGDSALYFCASRSTGVGNTIYFGEGSWLTVV.

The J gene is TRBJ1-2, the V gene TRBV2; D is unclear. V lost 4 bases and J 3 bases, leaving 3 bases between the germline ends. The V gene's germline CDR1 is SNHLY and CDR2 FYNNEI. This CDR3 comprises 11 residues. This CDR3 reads CASSVDYGYTF. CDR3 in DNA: TGTGCCAGCAGTGTTGACTATGGCTACACCTTC.

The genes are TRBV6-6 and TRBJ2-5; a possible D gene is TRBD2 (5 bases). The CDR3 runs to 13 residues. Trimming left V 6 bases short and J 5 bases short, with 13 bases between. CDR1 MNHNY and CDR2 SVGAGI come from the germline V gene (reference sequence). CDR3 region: CASSGETPETQYF. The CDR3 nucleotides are TGTGCCAGCAGCGGGGAGACCCCGGAGACCCAGTACTTC.

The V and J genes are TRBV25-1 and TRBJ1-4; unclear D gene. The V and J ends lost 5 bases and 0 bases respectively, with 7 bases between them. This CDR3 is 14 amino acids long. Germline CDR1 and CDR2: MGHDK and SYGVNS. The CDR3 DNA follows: TGTGCCAGCAGTATAGGAGCAACTAATGAAAAACTGTTTTTT. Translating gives CASSIGATNEKLFF.

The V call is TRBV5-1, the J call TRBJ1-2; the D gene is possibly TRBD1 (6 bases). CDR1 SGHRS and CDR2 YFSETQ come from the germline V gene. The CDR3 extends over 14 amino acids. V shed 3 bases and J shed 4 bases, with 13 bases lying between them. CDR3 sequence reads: CASSYRETSYGYTF. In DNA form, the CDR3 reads TGCGCCAGCAGCTACAGGGAAACATCCTATGGCTACACCTTC.

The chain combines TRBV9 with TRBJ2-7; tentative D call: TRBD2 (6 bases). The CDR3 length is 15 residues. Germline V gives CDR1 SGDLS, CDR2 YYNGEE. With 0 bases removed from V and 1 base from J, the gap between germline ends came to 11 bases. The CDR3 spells CASSVGGGNSYEQYF. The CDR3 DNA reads TGTGCCAGCAGCGTAGGTGGGGGGAATTCCTACGAGCAGTACTTC.

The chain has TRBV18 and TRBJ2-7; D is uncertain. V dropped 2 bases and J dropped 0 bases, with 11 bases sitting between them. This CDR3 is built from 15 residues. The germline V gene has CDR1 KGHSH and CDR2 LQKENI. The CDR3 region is CASSPDLLSSYEQYF. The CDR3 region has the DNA TGTGCCAGCTCACCAGATTTACTTTCCTCCTACGAGCAGTACTTC.

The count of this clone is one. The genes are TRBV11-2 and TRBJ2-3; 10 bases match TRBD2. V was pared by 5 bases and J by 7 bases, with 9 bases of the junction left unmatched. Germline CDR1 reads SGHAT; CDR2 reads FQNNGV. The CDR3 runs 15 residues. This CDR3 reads CASSPLAGGPYTQYF. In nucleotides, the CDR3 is TGTGCCAGCAGCCCCTTAGCGGGGGGACCTTATACGCAGTATTTT.

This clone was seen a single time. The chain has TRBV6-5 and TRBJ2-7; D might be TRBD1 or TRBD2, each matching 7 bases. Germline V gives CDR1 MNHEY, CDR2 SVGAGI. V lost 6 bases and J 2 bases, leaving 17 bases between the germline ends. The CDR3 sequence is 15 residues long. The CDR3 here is CASSAGDSNTYEQYF. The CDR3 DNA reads TGTGCCAGCAGCGCGGGGGACAGCAACACCTACGAGCAGTACTTC.

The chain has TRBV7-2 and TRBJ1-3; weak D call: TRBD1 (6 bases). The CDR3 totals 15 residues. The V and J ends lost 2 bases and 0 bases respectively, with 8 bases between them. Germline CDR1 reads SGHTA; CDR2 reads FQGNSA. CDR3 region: CASSLRGASGNTIYF. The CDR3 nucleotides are TGTGCCAGCAGCTTAAGGGGGGCCTCTGGAAACACCATATATTTT.

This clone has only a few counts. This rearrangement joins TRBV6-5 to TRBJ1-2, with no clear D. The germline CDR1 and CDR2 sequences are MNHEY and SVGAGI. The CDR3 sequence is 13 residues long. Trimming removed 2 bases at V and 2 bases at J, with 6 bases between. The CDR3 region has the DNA TGTGCCAGCAGTTACGGGGAAAACTATGGCTACACCTTC. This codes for CASSYGENYGYTF.

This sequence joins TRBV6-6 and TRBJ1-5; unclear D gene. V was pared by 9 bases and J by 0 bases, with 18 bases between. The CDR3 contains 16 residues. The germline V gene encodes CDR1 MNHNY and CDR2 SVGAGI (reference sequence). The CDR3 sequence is CASRGRSGYSNQPQHF. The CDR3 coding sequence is TGTGCCAGTCGCGGACGATCCGGATATAGCAATCAGCCCCAGCATTTT.

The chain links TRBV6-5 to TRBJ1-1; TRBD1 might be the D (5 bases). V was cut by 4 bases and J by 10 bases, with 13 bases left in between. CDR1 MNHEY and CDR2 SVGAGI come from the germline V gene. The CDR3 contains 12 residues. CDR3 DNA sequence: TGTGCCAGCAGTTCTTCAGGGAGGGGAGCTTTCTTT. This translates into CASSSSGRGAFF.

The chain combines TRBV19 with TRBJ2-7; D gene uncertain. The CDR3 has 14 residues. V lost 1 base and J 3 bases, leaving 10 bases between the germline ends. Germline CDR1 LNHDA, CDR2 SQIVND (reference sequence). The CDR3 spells CASSIGFQYYEQYF. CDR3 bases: TGTGCCAGTAGTATAGGATTCCAGTACTACGAGCAGTACTTC.

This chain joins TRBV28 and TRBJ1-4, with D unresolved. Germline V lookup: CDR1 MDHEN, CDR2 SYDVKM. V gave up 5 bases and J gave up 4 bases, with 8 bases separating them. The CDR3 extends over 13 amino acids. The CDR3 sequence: CASSTSLNEKLFF. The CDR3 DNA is TGTGCCAGCAGTACCTCTCTTAATGAAAAACTGTTTTTT. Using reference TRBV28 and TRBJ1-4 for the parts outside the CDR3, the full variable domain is DVKVTQSSRYLVKRTGEKVFLECVQDMDHENMFWYRQDPGLGLRLIYFSYDVKMKEKGDIPEGYSVSREKKERFSLILESASTNQTSMYLCASSTSLNEKLFFGSGTQLSVL.